These T cell receptor beta chains were read from a single sample in a study of blood T cell repertoires in COVID-19. Here immunoSEQ multiplex PCR was the method, and the copy in TCRdb shows in-frame clones only, minus some. Of 350,000 to 400,000 clones in the sample, approximately 84% were seen once. What was sequenced was PBMCs or T cells enriched from blood (not recorded which). The source is a woman between 25 and 40 years old who had recovered from COVID-19. The CDR3 runs from the conserved cysteine through the conserved F or W. The D gene is left open where the match is weak. Rows give clone size only sometimes, using once, few, many, or a class for an expanded clone.

V	D	size	J	CDR3	DNA
TRBV7-9	.	.	TRBJ1-4	CASSAYWGGTGNEKLFF	TGTGCCAGCAGCGCCTACTGGGGGGGCACGGGTAATGAAAAACTGTTTTTT
TRBV7-2	.	.	TRBJ1-1	CASSRDRPYEAFF	TGTGCCAGCAGCCGCGACAGACCGTATGAAGCTTTCTTT
TRBV28	.	once	TRBJ1-3	CASSPSKSSGNTIYF	TGTGCCAGCAGTCCCAGTAAAAGCTCTGGAAACACCATATATTTT
TRBV28	.	.	TRBJ1-1	CASSFGRGWNTEAFF	TGTGCCAGCAGTTTCGGTAGGGGATGGAACACTGAAGCTTTCTTT
TRBV7-3	.	.	TRBJ1-3	CASSLSGPSSGNTIYF	TGTGCCAGCAGCTTATCAGGGCCCAGCTCTGGAAACACCATATATTTT
TRBV5-1	TRBD1	once	TRBJ1-3	CASSPGTGRGNTIYF	TGCGCCAGCAGCCCTGGGACAGGGCGCGGAAACACCATATATTTT
TRBV5-1	TRBD2	few	TRBJ2-2	CASSGVLAGVSGELFF	TGCGCCAGCAGTGGGGTACTAGCGGGAGTTTCCGGGGAGCTGTTTTTT
TRBV7-2	TRBD2	.	TRBJ2-3	CASRSPGTSGTDTQYF	TGTGCCAGCAGATCGCCCGGGACTAGCGGCACAGATACGCAGTATTTT
TRBV4-1	.	.	TRBJ1-1	CASSQDSGPLNTEAFF	TGCGCCAGCAGCCAAGATAGCGGGCCTTTGAACACTGAAGCTTTCTTT
TRBV6-5	.	.	TRBJ1-5	CASSYTVQQPQHF	TGTGCCAGCAGTTACACAGTCCAACAGCCCCAGCATTTT
TRBV2	.	.	TRBJ2-1	CATILTGGGSYNEQFF	TGTGCCACCATCCTAACAGGGGGGGGATCCTACAATGAGCAGTTCTTC
TRBV2	TRBD1	.	TRBJ2-7	CASSTGGDSYEQYF	TGTGCCAGCAGTACAGGGGGCGACTCCTACGAGCAGTACTTC
TRBV29-1	TRBD1	.	TRBJ1-4	CSASGQVNEKLFF	TGCAGCGCTTCCGGACAGGTTAATGAAAAACTGTTTTTT
TRBV5-4	TRBD2	.	TRBJ2-5	CASSYKREYGETQYF	TGTGCCAGCAGTTACAAGCGGGAGTATGGAGAGACCCAGTACTTC
TRBV6-1	TRBD1	few	TRBJ1-6	CASSERGQGSSPLHF	TGTGCCAGCAGTGAAAGGGGACAGGGCTCTTCACCCCTCCACTTT
TRBV25-1	.	.	TRBJ2-5	CASSEPGQETQYF	TGTGCCAGCAGTGAGCCAGGGCAAGAGACCCAGTACTTC
TRBV5-6	TRBD1	.	TRBJ1-2	CASDTRFTRDRDNYGYTF	TGTGCCAGCGATACTCGCTTCACCCGGGACAGGGATAACTATGGCTACACCTTC
TRBV15	.	.	TRBJ2-6	CATSRGGSGANVLTF	TGTGCCACCAGCAGGGGGGGCTCTGGGGCCAACGTCCTGACTTTC
TRBV6-2/TRBV6-3	TRBD1	.	TRBJ2-7	CASSSGTGFYEQYF	TGTGCCAGCAGTTCCGGGACAGGGTTCTACGAGCAGTACTTC
TRBV19	.	.	TRBJ1-2	CASSPSLAGYTF	TGTGCCAGTAGTCCCAGCCTAGCCGGCTACACCTTC
TRBV12-3/TRBV12-4	.	.	TRBJ1-5	CASKLYNQPQHF	TGTGCCAGCAAACTATACAATCAGCCCCAGCATTTT
TRBV5-8	.	few	TRBJ2-7	CASSLAPGSYEQYF	TGTGCCAGCAGCTTGGCCCCAGGGTCCTACGAGCAGTACTTC
TRBV7-2	TRBD1	once	TRBJ2-7	CASSLGTGNGYEQYF	TGTGCCAGCAGCTTGGGGACAGGGAACGGCTACGAGCAGTACTTC
TRBV9	.	.	TRBJ2-6	CASSVMSSPSSGANVLTF	TGTGCCAGCAGCGTTATGAGCTCCCCTAGCTCTGGGGCCAACGTCCTGACTTTC
TRBV7-3	TRBD1	.	TRBJ1-5	CASSSTGAICNQPQHF	TGTGCCAGCAGCTCGACAGGGGCAATTTGCAATCAGCCCCAGCATTTT
TRBV2	TRBD1	.	TRBJ1-5	CASAGTGEDQPQHF	TGTGCCAGCGCCGGGACAGGGGAAGATCAGCCCCAGCATTTT
TRBV10-3	TRBD1	.	TRBJ1-2	CATADWDRGAYGYTF	TGTGCCACCGCTGACTGGGACAGGGGGGCATATGGCTACACCTTC
TRBV5-1	.	.	TRBJ1-4	CASSLGQVATNEKLFF	TGCGCCAGCAGCTTGGGACAGGTCGCAACTAATGAAAAACTGTTTTTT
TRBV7-9	.	once	TRBJ2-4	CASSFLPSRGKNIQYF	TGTGCCAGCAGCTTCCTACCAAGTCGGGGTAAAAACATTCAGTACTTC
TRBV9	.	.	TRBJ1-4	CASSVGSATNEKLFF	TGTGCCAGCAGCGTAGGTTCGGCAACTAATGAAAAACTGTTTTTT
TRBV27	TRBD2	.	TRBJ2-7	CASSSRDYSKQYF	TGTGCCAGCAGTTCGCGGGACTATTCAAAGCAGTACTTC
TRBV28	.	.	TRBJ2-7	CASSFPHRDEQYF	TGTGCCAGCAGTTTCCCTCACAGGGACGAGCAGTACTTC
TRBV4-1	.	.	TRBJ2-7	CASSHLDLRYYEQYF	TGCGCCAGCAGCCACCTAGACCTTAGATATTACGAGCAGTACTTC
TRBV27	.	.	TRBJ2-1	CASSLNRGSALDEQFF	TGTGCCAGCAGTTTAAATAGGGGCAGTGCATTGGATGAGCAGTTCTTC
TRBV28	.	.	TRBJ1-2	CASSLWGAQGYTF	TGTGCCAGCAGTTTATGGGGGGCGCAAGGCTACACCTTC
TRBV7-6	.	.	TRBJ1-1	CASSPGGAMNTEAFF	TGTGCCAGCAGCCCGGGCGGGGCCATGAACACTGAAGCTTTCTTT
TRBV27	.	.	TRBJ1-6	CASSLGSSYNSPLHF	TGTGCCAGCAGTTTAGGGAGCTCCTATAATTCACCCCTCCACTTT
TRBV5-1	.	once	TRBJ2-3	CASSAGVGGTDTQYF	TGCGCCAGCAGCGCAGGGGTTGGGGGCACAGATACGCAGTATTTT
TRBV28	.	.	TRBJ2-7	CASSYNELYEQYF	TGTGCCAGCAGCTATAATGAACTCTACGAGCAGTACTTC
TRBV30	.	.	TRBJ2-7	CAWSLNLYEQYF	TGTGCCTGGAGCCTAAACCTGTATGAGCAGTACTTC
TRBV5-4	TRBD2	.	TRBJ2-3	CASSFILSGAVTDTQYF	TGTGCCAGCAGCTTTATTCTTAGCGGGGCGGTCACAGATACGCAGTATTTT
TRBV27	TRBD2	.	TRBJ2-2	CASSPREREATGELFF	TGTGCCAGCAGTCCCCGCGAGCGGGAGGCAACCGGGGAGCTGTTTTTT
TRBV9	TRBD2	.	TRBJ2-1	CASSVASGTSGGARYNEQFF	TGTGCCAGCAGCGTAGCGTCGGGGACTAGCGGGGGGGCCAGGTACAATGAGCAGTTCTTC
TRBV6-5	.	.	TRBJ1-1	CASRTRQENTEAFF	TGTGCCAGCAGAACCCGACAGGAGAACACTGAAGCTTTCTTT
TRBV19	.	.	TRBJ1-3	CASTTGSRNTIYF	TGTGCCAGTACTACAGGGTCGAGAAACACCATATATTTT
TRBV4-1	.	.	TRBJ1-2	CASSQERGRGDGYTF	TGCGCCAGCAGCCAAGAACGTGGACGGGGGGACGGCTACACCTTC
TRBV9	.	.	TRBJ1-2	CASSVAPDILPHGYTF	TGTGCCAGCAGCGTAGCCCCTGACATCCTTCCGCATGGCTACACCTTC
TRBV9	TRBD1	.	TRBJ1-1	CASSSRDRGSTEAFF	TGTGCCAGCAGCTCCCGGGACAGGGGTAGCACTGAAGCTTTCTTT
TRBV10-3	TRBD2	.	TRBJ2-3	CAISPGTSELDTQYF	TGTGCCATCAGTCCCGGGACTAGCGAACTGGATACGCAGTATTTT
TRBV27	TRBD1	.	TRBJ1-6	CASRTGTNNSPLHF	TGTGCCAGCAGGACAGGGACGAATAATTCACCCCTCCACTTT
TRBV4-1	TRBD1	.	TRBJ1-4	CASSQEGGGLNEKLFF	TGCGCCAGCAGCCAAGAAGGGGGCGGCCTGAATGAAAAACTGTTTTTT
TRBV28	TRBD1	.	TRBJ2-5	CASSGTGTEETQYF	TGTGCCAGCAGTGGAACCGGGACAGAAGAGACCCAGTACTTC
TRBV10-2	.	.	TRBJ2-6	CASTGDLYSGANVLTF	TGCGCCAGCACAGGGGACCTCTACTCTGGGGCCAACGTCCTGACTTTC
TRBV28	TRBD2	.	TRBJ2-3	CASSTTSGTAVITDTQYF	TGTGCCAGCAGTACAACTAGCGGGACCGCCGTTATCACAGATACGCAGTATTTT
TRBV28	.	.	TRBJ1-1	CASSLMEWGGDAEAFF	TGTGCCAGCAGTTTAATGGAGTGGGGAGGAGACGCTGAAGCTTTCTTT
TRBV28	.	.	TRBJ1-1	CASSPVRDNTEAFF	TGTGCCAGCAGTCCAGTACGGGATAACACTGAAGCTTTCTTT
TRBV10-3	.	.	TRBJ2-7	CAISESGRTESYEQYF	TGTGCCATCAGTGAGTCAGGGAGGACTGAATCCTACGAGCAGTACTTC
TRBV5-5	.	.	TRBJ2-7	CASSDGGSYEQYF	TGTGCCAGCAGCGATGGCGGCTCCTACGAGCAGTACTTC
TRBV2	.	.	TRBJ2-1	CASILENEQFF	TGTGCCAGCATTTTAGAGAATGAGCAGTTCTTC